The 32 T cell receptor beta chains listed next were all sequenced from one sample in a study of T cell repertoires in cytomegalovirus infection. TCRdb re-analysed the reads in MiXCR, keeping a single row per CDR3 protein. The sample has 650,000 to 900,000 distinct CDR3 sequences, around a third seen once; the top ten hold about an eighth. These receptors have no known antigen. Sequenced here: cultured CD8+ T cells from PBMCs, sampled from culture after CMV antigen stimulation. The receptors here all came from a human donor in good health (CMV status not recorded). Some clones in this sample may be carry-over from other donors' samples.

The chain links TRBV7-9 to TRBJ2-3; 7 bases agree with TRBD2. CDR1 SEHNR and CDR2 FQNEAQ come from the germline V gene (reference sequence). V was clipped by 2 bases and J by 0 bases; unmatched bases: 11. The CDR3 is 18 amino acids. CDR3 DNA: TGTGCCAGCAGCTTATCCTCCCCTAGCGGACCTAGCACAGATACGCAGTATTTT. Translation: CASSLSSPSGPSTDTQYF.

This chain joins TRBV6-6 and TRBJ2-2; D unresolved. Germline CDR1 is MNHNY and CDR2 is SVGAGI (reference sequence). This CDR3 comprises 15 residues. V lost 2 bases and J lost 0, with 7 bases in between. The CDR3 region is CASSYMTTNTGELFF. CDR3 sequence (DNA): TGTGCCAGCAGTTACATGACAACGAACACCGGGGAGCTGTTTTTT.

The sample holds a few counts of this clonotype. The chain has TRBV7-8 and TRBJ2-7; a weak D match, TRBD2 (6 bases). Trimming left V 1 base short and J 2 bases short, with 9 bases between. The CDR3 totals 14 residues. The germline CDR1 and CDR2 sequences are SGHVS and FQNEAQ. The CDR3 sequence: CASSLVGGPYEQYV. DNA for the CDR3: TGTGCCAGCAGCTTAGTTGGAGGGCCCTACGAGCAGTACGTC.

This chain connects TRBV5-1 to TRBJ2-1; D is perhaps TRBD2 (6 bases). This CDR3 is built from 17 residues. CDR1 SGHRS and CDR2 YFSETQ come from the germline V gene. The V end lost 4 bases, the J end lost 0 bases, and 17 bases lay between the germline ends. The CDR3 reads CASSLEALTSSYNEQFF. The CDR3 DNA sequence: TGCGCCAGCAGCCTAGAGGCCTTGACTAGCTCCTACAATGAGCAGTTCTTC.

The chain combines TRBV13 with TRBJ1-1; D perhaps matches TRBD1 (6 bases). The CDR3 is made up of 18 amino acids. Trimming removed 5 bases from V and 6 bases from J, with 28 bases in between. Looked up from germline, CDR1 is PRHDT and CDR2 is FYEKMQ (reference sequence). Written as DNA, the CDR3 is TGTGCCAGCAGCCCCGGAGGGATGGACAGAGGGCGGAGGGCTGAAGCTTTCTTT. Translated: CASSPGGMDRGRRAEAFF.

In regard to this clonotype: The germline gene is not matched at one end of the junction; a read error may be the cause. CDR3 in DNA: TGTGCTAGCAGCCTACCGGGACAGCTATATTCCGGCGGCCAATATAATTCACCCCTCCACTTT. Amino acid sequence: CASSLPGQLYSGGQYNSPLHF. The chain couples TRBV7-6 to TRBJ1-6; TRBD1 matches at 7 bases. Germline-derived CDR1 and CDR2 are SGHVS and FNYEAQ. The CDR3 is 21 residues long.

The V call is TRBV12-3 or TRBV12-4, the J call TRBJ2-5; 7 bases map to TRBD1. The ends lost 6 bases at V and 1 base at J; junction bases unmatched: 5. This CDR3 is built from 14 residues. CDR3 DNA sequence: TGTGCCAGCAGCCGGGACAGTACCCAAGAGACCCAGTACTTC. It encodes CASSRDSTQETQYF.

This chain joins TRBV5-1 and TRBJ1-5, with D possibly being TRBD1 (6 bases). This CDR3 is built from 16 residues. V was pared by 9 bases and J by 5 bases, with 24 bases between. Germline CDR1 is SGHRS and CDR2 is YFSETQ. The CDR3 sequence: CATYPGVSRSDQPQHF. The CDR3 DNA reads as TGCGCCACCTACCCAGGGGTGAGCCGGAGCGATCAGCCCCAGCATTTT.

In this sample, this clonotype turned up many times. The V gene is TRBV7-6, the J gene TRBJ2-1, with 10 bases fitting TRBD1. The CDR3 length is 14 residues. Germline V CDR1 and CDR2: SGHVS, FNYEAQ. Unmatched junction bases numbered 5, after V lost 5 bases and J lost 7 bases. Written as DNA, the CDR3 is TGTGCCAGCAGCCTCCGGACAGGGGGGAATGAGCAGTTCTTC. This sequence encodes CASSLRTGGNEQFF.

J is TRBJ1-5 and V is TRBV27; perhaps TRBD1 as D (5 bases). The CDR3 contains 16 residues. CDR1 is MNHEY, CDR2 SMNVEV, per germline (reference sequence). The ends were cut back, 6 bases at V and 3 bases at J, with 18 bases in the middle. The CDR3 DNA is TGTGCCAGCAGCCACGTCGGGGGGAGAGTCAATCAGCCCCAGCATTTT. Residues: CASSHVGGRVNQPQHF.

This clonotype was observed a few times. The chain's CDR3 is CASSLRLRPAYEQYF. CDR3 coding DNA: TGTGCCAGCAGTTTAAGGTTGAGGCCAGCCTACGAGCAGTACTTC. This chain uses TRBV27 with TRBJ2-7; the D is unclear. V was clipped by 2 bases and J by 2 bases, with 13 bases between them. CDR1 MNHEY and CDR2 SMNVEV come from the germline V gene (reference sequence). The CDR3 has 15 residues.

This clonotype was recorded a few times. The rearrangement uses TRBV6-8 and TRBJ1-6; the D gene is possibly TRBD1 (5 bases). This CDR3 contains 14 residues. Trimming pared 5 bases from V and 8 bases from J, leaving 13 bases between. Germline CDR1 reads MNHGY; CDR2 reads SAAAGT. In DNA, the CDR3 is TGTGCCAGCAGTCCCCTCTGGGGGGATTCACCCCTCCACTTT. This gives the protein CASSPLWGDSPLHF.

This clonotype has more than one count but fewer than ten. The limits of the CDR3 on the DNA are not certain, so only TCRdb's listed CDR3 is given. The chain employs TRBV7-2 and TRBJ2-1; the table's TRBD1 call for D was not verified on the DNA. Germline lookup yields CDR1 SGHTA and CDR2 FQGNSA. The CDR3 numbers 14 amino acids, ends counted. The CDR3 sequence: CASSFGGGAGEQIF.

The rearrangement uses TRBV2 and TRBJ2-2, with 7 bases lining up with TRBD1. The CDR3 runs 19 residues. Germline values: CDR1 SNHLY, CDR2 FYNNEI. Trimming cost V 7 bases and J 0 bases; bases outside gene matches: 17. For the CDR3, the DNA is TGTGCCAGCAATTTCCTCCGGGACAGCAATCTAGCGAACACCGGGGAGCTGTTTTTT. Amino acid sequence: CASNFLRDSNLANTGELFF. Combining the CDR3 with reference TRBV2 and TRBJ2-2 gives the whole variable domain EPEVTQTPSHQVTQMGQEVILRCVPISNHLYFYWYRQILGQKVEFLVSFYNNEISEKSEIFDDQFSVERPDGSNFTLKIRSTKLEDSAMYFCASNFLRDSNLANTGELFFGEGSRLTVL.

This clonotype was found a few times. This chain joins TRBV28 and TRBJ2-1; 8 bases align to TRBD1. This CDR3 comprises 15 residues. V shed 7 bases, J shed 6 bases, and the junction held 11 bases outside the gene matches. Germline CDR1 MDHEN, CDR2 SYDVKM. The CDR3 nucleotides are TGTGCCAGCAACGGGGGTGGACAGGGACCCAATGAGCAGTTCTTC. Encoded protein: CASNGGGQGPNEQFF.

CDR3 amino acids: CASSHWVGGYTF. CDR3 DNA sequence: TGTGCCAGCAGCCACTGGGTAGGGGGCTACACCTTC. This chain connects TRBV7-9 to TRBJ1-2; D ambiguous. V was pared by 5 bases and J by 8 bases, with 12 bases between. CDR3 size: 12 residues. Germline CDR1 and CDR2: SEHNR and FQNEAQ (reference sequence).

This clonotype was found a few times. The chain employs TRBV6-5 and TRBJ2-3; D possibly corresponds to TRBD1 (5 bases). The CDR3 totals 15 residues. Trimming removed 0 bases from V and 2 bases from J, with 9 bases in between. The germline gives CDR1 MNHEY, CDR2 SVGAGI. For the CDR3, the DNA is TGTGCCAGCAGTTACTCGACAGTAGACACAGATACGCAGTATTTT. Translation gives CASSYSTVDTDTQYF.

This clonotype was seen just once. This rearrangement joins TRBV7-8 to TRBJ2-5; TRBD1 agrees at 7 bases. J was trimmed by 5 bases and V by 3 bases; bases with no gene match: 6. Looked up from germline, CDR1 is SGHVS and CDR2 is FQNEAQ. The CDR3 has 14 residues. The CDR3 reads CASSLVQGLETQYF. CDR3 bases: TGTGCCAGCAGCTTGGTACAGGGGCTTGAGACCCAGTACTTC.

This clonotype was observed a few times. This chain links TRBV9 with TRBJ2-5; 8 bases match TRBD1. Germline V gives CDR1 SGDLS, CDR2 YYNGEE. Trimming took 0 bases from V and 4 from J; bases not matched to a gene: 8. CDR3 length: 16 amino acids. This chain's CDR3 is CASSVAGQGQRETQYF. The CDR3 DNA sequence: TGTGCCAGCAGCGTAGCTGGACAGGGACAGAGAGAGACCCAGTACTTC.

The chain employs TRBV12-3 or TRBV12-4 and TRBJ2-5; no definite D call. The CDR3 sequence is 13 residues long. V gave up 3 bases and J gave up 5 bases, with 10 bases separating them. The CDR3 coding sequence is TGTGCCAGCAGTTTCCCAGCAAGCGAGACCCAGTACTTC. It codes for CASSFPASETQYF.

This clonotype was detected only a few times. The V and J genes are TRBV27 and TRBJ2-7; 8 bases agree with TRBD1. The ends lost 7 bases at V and 7 bases at J; junction bases unmatched: 6. Germline V lookup: CDR1 MNHEY, CDR2 SMNVEV (reference sequence). This CDR3 spans 12 amino acids. CDR3 coding DNA: TGTGCCAGCACCGAAGGGACAGGTGAGCAGTACTTC. Amino acids: CASTEGTGEQYF.

This clonotype came up a few times. The genes are TRBV6-1 and TRBJ2-5; the D gene could be TRBD1 or TRBD2 (6 bases each). In germline, CDR1 is MNHNS, CDR2 SASEGT. Trimming took off 6 bases at V and 5 bases at J, with 13 bases between the two ends. CDR3 length: 13 amino acids. The CDR3 here is CASRGGLSETQYF. Written as DNA, the CDR3 is TGTGCCAGCAGGGGGGGCCTCTCGGAGACCCAGTACTTC.

This clonotype occurred many times. This chain uses TRBV7-2 with TRBJ2-7, with D hard to call. The CDR3 has 14 residues. Germline assignment: CDR1 SGHTA and CDR2 FQGNSA. Trimming took off 5 bases at V and 3 bases at J, with 14 bases between the two ends. The CDR3 nucleotides are TGTGCCAGCAGCCCCGAATGGGGTTTCTACGAGCAGTACTTC. Encoded protein: CASSPEWGFYEQYF.

The rearrangement uses TRBV24-1 and TRBJ1-2; 9 nucleotides align to TRBD1. This CDR3 comprises 12 residues. The germline gives CDR1 KGHDR, CDR2 SFDVKD. J lost 7 bases, V lost 8 bases, and 4 bases had no gene match. CDR3 sequence: CATNGQGTGYTF. CDR3 coding DNA: TGTGCCACCAACGGACAGGGGACTGGCTACACCTTC.

This clonotype appeared a few times. The V gene is TRBV13, the J gene TRBJ1-1, with a weak D call TRBD1 (5 bases). The CDR3 sequence is 14 residues long. The V gene lost 8 bases and the J gene lost 3 bases, with 16 bases spanning the gap. CDR1 and CDR2 from the germline V gene are PRHDT and FYEKMQ (reference sequence). CDR3 region: CASGDGGDYTEAFF. The CDR3 DNA is TGTGCCAGCGGTGACGGGGGGGACTACACTGAAGCTTTCTTT.

The rearrangement uses TRBV6-1 and TRBJ1-1, with D unresolved. The CDR3 loop spans 13 amino acids. V was trimmed by 9 bases and J by 8 bases, leaving 19 bases between them. CDR1 MNHNS and CDR2 SASEGT come from the germline V gene. The CDR3 DNA sequence: TGTGCCAGTCATTCGGACCTCGACCCCGAAGCTTTCTTT. It specifies CASHSDLDPEAFF.

This clonotype occurred a few times. The rearrangement links TRBV20-1 to TRBJ1-1, with 9 bases fitting TRBD1. The germline CDR1 and CDR2 sequences are DFQATT and SNEGSKA (reference sequence). The CDR3 extends over 14 amino acids. Germline trimming cut 3 bases from V and 7 bases from J; bases unmatched to any gene: 9. CDR3 loop: CSARGATGGSEAFF. In DNA form, the CDR3 reads TGCAGTGCTAGGGGAGCGACAGGGGGAAGTGAAGCTTTCTTT.

This chain links TRBV2 with TRBJ1-6, with D unresolved. Trimming left V 11 bases short and J 6 bases short, with 17 bases between. Per germline, CDR1 SNHLY and CDR2 FYNNEI. This CDR3 is built from 14 residues. The CDR3 sequence: CAALGEVVNSPLHF. The CDR3 nucleotides are TGTGCCGCTTTGGGAGAAGTAGTTAATTCACCCCTCCACTTT.

The rearrangement links TRBV10-3 to TRBJ1-2, with D tentatively TRBD1 (6 bases). Between the trimmed V and J ends, which lost 3 bases and 0 bases, there was a span of 14 bases. The CDR3 length is 16 residues. Germline V gives CDR1 ENHRY, CDR2 SYGVKD. For the CDR3, the DNA is TGTGCCATCAGTGATCTTACAGGGTTTCCTAACTATGGCTACACCTTC. It yields the protein CAISDLTGFPNYGYTF.

This chain connects TRBV14 to TRBJ2-2, with D perhaps matching TRBD2 (5 bases). This CDR3 contains 15 residues. V was shortened by 5 bases and J by 1 base, with 11 bases between the two germline ends. CDR1 is SGHDN and CDR2 is FVKESK in the germline V gene. The CDR3 DNA sequence: TGTGCCAGCAGCTCGGCCGGGGAGAACACCGGGGAGCTGTTTTTT. Translation: CASSSAGENTGELFF.

This clonotype was seen a few times. The rearrangement uses TRBV9 and TRBJ1-1; D uncertain. Looked up from germline, CDR1 is SGDLS and CDR2 is YYNGEE. The CDR3 extends over 13 amino acids. V was trimmed by 3 bases and J by 3 bases, leaving 9 bases between them. CDR3 sequence: CASSGRLDTEAFF. The CDR3 bases are TGTGCCAGCAGCGGTCGGTTGGACACTGAAGCTTTCTTT.

Concerning this clonotype itself: Being one base from a much bigger clone, this may be a read error. V is TRBV7-2 and J is TRBJ2-7; D unresolved. Trimming removed 5 bases at V and 7 bases at J, with 15 bases between. Germline CDR1 and CDR2: SGHTA and FQGNSA. The length of the CDR3 is 13 residues. CDR3 coding DNA: TGTGCCAGCAGCCCTGACCGAATCCTGGAGCAGTACTTC. Translating it yields CASSPDRILEQYF.